Presented here are 25 T cell receptor beta chains from one specimen sequenced in a study of shared clonotypes between healthy human individuals. Here immunoSEQ multiplex PCR was the method, and the copy in TCRdb shows in-frame clones only, minus some. This table holds hundreds of thousands of clones, about 76% found once. The sample comprised PBMCs. Every receptor here comes from a woman in her thirties or forties in good health. Some clones in this sample may be carry-over from other donors' samples.

The V call is TRBV25-1, the J call TRBJ2-7, with D unclear. The V gene's germline CDR1 is MGHDK and CDR2 SYGVNS. V shed 4 bases and J shed 6 bases, with 7 bases lying between them. The CDR3 sequence is 11 residues long. The CDR3 bases are TGTGCCAGCAGTGTACACAGCGAGCAGTACTTC. It translates to CASSVHSEQYF.

The chain uses TRBV11-3 and TRBJ2-1; TRBD2 matches 16 bases. Trimming removed 6 bases from V and 8 bases from J; junction bases left unmatched: 7. Germline V gene lookup returns CDR1 SGHNT and CDR2 YENEEA. The CDR3 runs to 16 residues. For the CDR3, the DNA is TGTGCCAGCAGTCCCGGGACTAGCGGGAGGGCCGATGAGCAGTTCTTC. This codes for CASSPGTSGRADEQFF.

The rearrangement links TRBV11-2 to TRBJ1-1, with D unclear. CDR1 and CDR2 from the germline V gene are SGHAT and FQNNGV. Between the trimmed V and J ends, which lost 1 base and 1 base, there was a span of 10 bases. CDR3 length: 15 residues. This CDR3 is CASSLGKYQNTEAFF. CDR3 in DNA: TGTGCCAGCAGCTTAGGAAAGTACCAGAACACTGAAGCTTTCTTT.

The rearrangement links TRBV28 to TRBJ2-7; D possibly matches TRBD1 or TRBD2 (5 bases each). The CDR3 sequence is 14 residues long. Germline CDR1 is MDHEN and CDR2 is SYDVKM. With 5 bases removed from V and 2 bases from J, the gap between germline ends came to 13 bases. CDR3 DNA sequence: TGTGCCAGCAGTCCCGGGACGGAAGCCTACGAGCAGTACTTC. Translating gives CASSPGTEAYEQYF.

This chain links TRBV7-8 with TRBJ2-3; no clear D. This CDR3 has 14 amino acids. CDR1 and CDR2 (germline): SGHVS, FQNEAQ. V was shortened by 1 base and J by 0 bases, with 5 bases between the two germline ends. The CDR3 is CASSLGTSTDTQYF. Written as DNA, the CDR3 is TGTGCCAGCAGCTTAGGCACCAGCACAGATACGCAGTATTTT.

The chain uses TRBV5-1 and TRBJ2-5, with TRBD2 matching 14 bases. Germline V gene data show CDR1 as SGHRS and CDR2 as YFSETQ. This CDR3 region has 17 residues. V trimming: 4 bases; J trimming: 5 bases; junction bases outside the gene matches: 10. The CDR3 protein is CASSTGLAGGLDETQYF. As DNA, the CDR3 is TGCGCCAGCAGCACTGGACTAGCGGGAGGTCTAGACGAGACCCAGTACTTC.

The chain links TRBV27 to TRBJ2-3; maybe TRBD1 (5 bases). The germline gives CDR1 MNHEY, CDR2 SMNVEV (reference sequence). Trimming took off 7 bases at V and 5 bases at J, with 13 bases between the two ends. The CDR3 spans 13 residues. CDR3 loop: CASTPRGGDTQYF. In DNA form, the CDR3 reads TGTGCCAGCACCCCAAGGGGTGGAGATACGCAGTATTTT.

The V and J genes are TRBV19 and TRBJ1-1, with D tentatively TRBD1 (5 bases). Germline V CDR1 and CDR2: LNHDA, SQIVND (reference sequence). This CDR3 is 14 amino acids long. Trimming stripped 2 bases from V and 1 base from J, with 8 bases between. CDR3 loop: CASSIRQTNTEAFF. The DNA for the CDR3 is TGTGCCAGTAGTATACGACAGACGAACACTGAAGCTTTCTTT.

The chain has TRBV13 and TRBJ1-4, with 7 bases fitting TRBD1. CDR3 length: 17 amino acids. Germline CDR1 reads PRHDT; CDR2 reads FYEKMQ (reference sequence). V was clipped by 8 bases and J by 1 base; unmatched bases: 13. The CDR3 here is CASSTRRGQGTNEKLFF. The CDR3 bases are TGTGCCAGCTCCACACGGAGGGGGCAGGGAACTAATGAAAAACTGTTTTTT.

This chain connects TRBV5-1 to TRBJ2-7, with 7 bases lining up with TRBD1. The CDR3 spans 15 residues. Germline values: CDR1 SGHRS, CDR2 YFSETQ. Losses at the gene ends were 4 bases for V and 2 bases for J; bases not matched to a gene: 9. DNA of the CDR3: TGCGCCAGCAGCCTCGGTCCCGGGACAGCCTACGAGCAGTACTTC. Amino acid sequence: CASSLGPGTAYEQYF. Together with reference TRBV5-1 and TRBJ2-7, the CDR3 gives the full variable domain: KAGVTQTPRYLIKTRGQQVTLSCSPISGHRSVSWYQQTPGQGLQFLFEYFSETQRNKGNFPGRFSGRQFSNSRSEMNVSTLELGDSALYLCASSLGPGTAYEQYFGPGTRLTVT.

This clone was detected only once. The CDR3 DNA reads TGTGCCTGGAGTGTACGGGGCTACTCCTACGAGCAGTACTTC. Amino acids: CAWSVRGYSYEQYF. The genes are TRBV30 and TRBJ2-7; D tentatively fits TRBD1 or TRBD2 (5 bases each). Trimming stripped 0 bases from V and 0 bases from J, with 9 bases between. CDR1 and CDR2 (germline): GTSNPN, SVGIG (reference sequence). The CDR3 is made up of 14 amino acids.

The chain employs TRBV5-7 and TRBJ2-7; D remains ambiguous. TRBV5-7 qualifies as an ORF whose function is uncertain. V lost 2 bases and J lost 2, with 8 bases in between. The CDR3 contains 13 residues. CDR3 coding DNA: TGTGCCAGCAGCTTCGGGCGGACCTACGAGCAGTACTTC. This codes for CASSFGRTYEQYF.

The chain is built from TRBV4-2 and TRBJ2-2; TRBD2 aligns across 10 bases. With 2 bases clipped from V and 7 bases from J, the junction kept 16 bases outside the gene matches. The CDR3 is 19 residues long. The germline CDR1 and CDR2 sequences are LGHNA and YNFKEQ. The CDR3 region is CASSQRIGSGRAVVGELFF. For the CDR3, the DNA is TGTGCCAGCAGCCAAAGGATAGGGAGCGGGAGGGCCGTGGTCGGGGAGCTGTTTTTT.

V usage is TRBV11-2 and J usage is TRBJ2-1, with 8 bases fitting TRBD2. V trimming: 3 bases; J trimming: 4 bases; junction bases outside the gene matches: 5. The germline CDR1 and CDR2 sequences are SGHAT and FQNNGV. The CDR3 has 15 amino acids. CDR3 coding DNA: TGTGCCAGCAGCTTTTTTACTAGCGGTTACAATGAGCAGTTCTTC. Protein sequence: CASSFFTSGYNEQFF. The full variable domain, in which reference TRBV11-2 and TRBJ2-1 provide the parts outside the CDR3, is EAGVAQSPRYKIIEKRQSVAFWCNPISGHATLYWYQQILGQGPKLLIQFQNNGVVDDSQLPKDRFSAERLKGVDSTLKIQPAKLEDSAVYLCASSFFTSGYNEQFFGPGTRLTVL.

The chain is built from TRBV7-2 and TRBJ2-2; D gene unclear. The germline V gene has CDR1 SGHTA and CDR2 FQGNSA. CDR3 length: 13 residues. The germline V and J ends were trimmed by 5 bases and 4 bases, with 8 bases remaining between them. The CDR3 bases are TGTGCCAGCAGCAAAATTCTCACCGGGGAGCTGTTTTTT. This translates into CASSKILTGELFF.

This clone was observed a few times. This chain joins TRBV28 and TRBJ2-2; D is undetermined. The germline V and J ends were trimmed by 6 bases and 1 base, with 6 bases remaining between them. CDR1 and CDR2 (germline): MDHEN, SYDVKM. The CDR3 has 13 residues. CDR3 DNA sequence: TGTGCCAGCAGAACCAGGAACACCGGGGAGCTGTTTTTT. Amino acids: CASRTRNTGELFF. The full variable domain, its missing parts supplied by reference TRBV28 and TRBJ2-2, is DVKVTQSSRYLVKRTGEKVFLECVQDMDHENMFWYRQDPGLGLRLIYFSYDVKMKEKGDIPEGYSVSREKKERFSLILESASTNQTSMYLCASRTRNTGELFFGEGSRLTVL.

The chain employs TRBV28 and TRBJ2-1; D might be TRBD2 (6 bases). Germline V lookup: CDR1 MDHEN, CDR2 SYDVKM. Deletions cut 1 base from V and 10 bases from J, with 26 bases between. CDR3 length: 18 residues. CDR3 residues: CASSLFPRAGLRLAEQFF. CDR3 bases: TGTGCCAGCAGTTTATTTCCCAGGGCGGGACTCCGTCTCGCGGAGCAGTTCTTC.

Regarding this clone: One base away lies a much larger clone, so this may be a sequencing read error. The chain employs TRBV5-6 and TRBJ2-1; possibly TRBD2 for D (5 bases). This CDR3 is 13 amino acids long. Germline loops: CDR1 SGHDT, CDR2 YYEEEE. CDR3 nucleotide sequence: TGTGCCGGCAGCGGACTTCTCTACAATGAGCAGTTCTTC. This codes for CAGSGLLYNEQFF.

This chain joins TRBV13 and TRBJ2-1, with D possibly called TRBD1 or TRBD2 (5 bases each). The CDR3 has 18 amino acids. V was trimmed by 4 bases and J by 4 bases, leaving 23 bases between them. The V gene's germline CDR1 is PRHDT and CDR2 FYEKMQ (reference sequence). The DNA of the CDR3 is TGTGCCAGCAGCTACCTACCGTTGGCAAGAGGGGAGTACAATGAGCAGTTCTTC. This gives the protein CASSYLPLARGEYNEQFF.

This clone was picked up one time. Since a much larger clone is just one base distant, this may be a read error. This sequence joins TRBV5-5 and TRBJ2-2; 8 bases are shared with TRBD2. Germline trimming cut 0 bases from V and 3 bases from J; bases unmatched to any gene: 1. The CDR3 sequence is 15 residues long. Germline-derived CDR1 and CDR2 are SGHKS and YYEKEE (reference sequence). CDR3 in DNA: TGTGCCAGCAGCTTGGCTAGCGGGTACACCGGGGAGCTGTTTTTT. Residues: CASSLASGYTGELFF. Full variable domain (rest looked up from reference TRBV5-5 and TRBJ2-2): DAGVTQSPTHLIKTRGQQVTLRCSPISGHKSVSWYQQVLGQGPQFIFQYYEKEERGRGNFPDRFSARQFPNYSSELNVNALLLGDSALYLCASSLASGYTGELFFGEGSRLTVL.

This clone came up a few times. This chain connects TRBV11-2 to TRBJ1-1, with D unclear. The CDR3 loop spans 12 amino acids. Germline V CDR1 and CDR2: SGHAT, FQNNGV. V was trimmed by 6 bases and J by 0 bases, leaving 5 bases between them. The CDR3 coding sequence is TGTGCCAGCAGGTACATGAACACTGAAGCTTTCTTT. Its translation is CASRYMNTEAFF.

V gene TRBV5-1 combines with J gene TRBJ2-3; 13 nucleotides line up with TRBD2. Trimming removed 4 bases from V and 1 base from J; junction bases left unmatched: 3. Per the germline V gene, CDR1 is SGHRS and CDR2 is YFSETQ. The CDR3 length is 16 residues. The CDR3 bases are TGCGCCAGCAGCCGGGGGACTAGCGGGGGCACAGATACGCAGTATTTT. Its translation is CASSRGTSGGTDTQYF.

V gene TRBV28 combines with J gene TRBJ2-3; the D gene is possibly TRBD1 (5 bases). The CDR3 is 15 amino acids. The V gene's germline CDR1 is MDHEN and CDR2 SYDVKM. V gave up 3 bases and J gave up 0 bases, with 10 bases separating them. The CDR3 coding sequence is TGTGCCAGCAGTTTGCAGGGATTCAGCACAGATACGCAGTATTTT. Amino acid sequence: CASSLQGFSTDTQYF.

This chain connects TRBV11-2 to TRBJ2-1; TRBD2 matches 8 bases. There are 16 residues in the CDR3. V was pared by 5 bases and J by 5 bases, with 11 bases of the junction left unmatched. The germline V gene has CDR1 SGHAT and CDR2 FQNNGV. CDR3 in amino acids: CASSLWGLVSDNEQFF. The CDR3 DNA follows: TGTGCCAGCAGCCTGTGGGGACTAGTCTCAGACAATGAGCAGTTCTTC.

The count of this clone is one. The rearrangement joins TRBV11-1 to TRBJ1-2; D is perhaps TRBD1 (6 bases). CDR3 length: 17 residues. Trimming shortened V by 1 base and J by 0 bases, and 15 bases separated the two germline ends. In germline, CDR1 is SGHAT, CDR2 FQDESV (reference sequence). CDR3 protein: CASSLDPRQGPNYGYTF. The DNA of the CDR3 is TGTGCCAGCAGCTTAGACCCCAGGCAGGGGCCTAACTATGGCTACACCTTC.